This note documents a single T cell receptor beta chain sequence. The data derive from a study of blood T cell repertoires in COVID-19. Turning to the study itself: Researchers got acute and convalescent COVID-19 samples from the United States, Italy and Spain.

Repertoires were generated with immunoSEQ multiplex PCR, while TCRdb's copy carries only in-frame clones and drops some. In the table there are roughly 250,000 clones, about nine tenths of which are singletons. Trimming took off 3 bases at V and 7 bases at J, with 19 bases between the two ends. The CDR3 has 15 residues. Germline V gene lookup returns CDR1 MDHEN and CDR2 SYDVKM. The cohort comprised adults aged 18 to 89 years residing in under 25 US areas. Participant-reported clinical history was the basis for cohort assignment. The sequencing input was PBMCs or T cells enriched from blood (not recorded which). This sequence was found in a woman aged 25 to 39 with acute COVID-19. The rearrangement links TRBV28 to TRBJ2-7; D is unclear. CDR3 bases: TGTGCCAGCAGTTTCACGCGGCCCACCCTCGGGGAGCAGTACTTC. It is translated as CASSFTRPTLGEQYF.